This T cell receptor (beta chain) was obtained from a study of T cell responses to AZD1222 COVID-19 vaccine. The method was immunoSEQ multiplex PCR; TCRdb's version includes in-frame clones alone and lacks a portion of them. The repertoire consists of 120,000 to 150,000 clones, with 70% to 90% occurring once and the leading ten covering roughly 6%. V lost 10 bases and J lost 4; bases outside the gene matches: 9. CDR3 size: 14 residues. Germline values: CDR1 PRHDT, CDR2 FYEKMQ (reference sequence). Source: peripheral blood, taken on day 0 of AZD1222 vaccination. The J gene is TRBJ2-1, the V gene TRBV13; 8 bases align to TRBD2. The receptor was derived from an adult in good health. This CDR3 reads CATVAGTLYNEQFF. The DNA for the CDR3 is TGTGCCACCGTAGCGGGAACCCTTTACAATGAGCAGTTCTTC.